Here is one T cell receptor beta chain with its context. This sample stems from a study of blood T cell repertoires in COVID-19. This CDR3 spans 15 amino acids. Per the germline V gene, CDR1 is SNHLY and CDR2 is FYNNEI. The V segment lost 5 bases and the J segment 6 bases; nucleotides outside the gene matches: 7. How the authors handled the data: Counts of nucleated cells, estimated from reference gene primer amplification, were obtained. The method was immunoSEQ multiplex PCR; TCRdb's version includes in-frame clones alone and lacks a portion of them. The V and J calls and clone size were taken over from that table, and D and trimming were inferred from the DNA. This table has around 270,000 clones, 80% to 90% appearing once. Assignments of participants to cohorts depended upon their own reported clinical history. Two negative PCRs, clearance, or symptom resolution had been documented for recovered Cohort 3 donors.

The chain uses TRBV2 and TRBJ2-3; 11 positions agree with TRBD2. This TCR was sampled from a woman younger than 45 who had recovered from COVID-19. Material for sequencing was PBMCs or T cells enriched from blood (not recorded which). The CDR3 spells CASSSTSGVWDTQYF. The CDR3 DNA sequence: TGTGCCAGCAGTTCGACTAGCGGGGTTTGGGATACGCAGTATTTT.